This T cell receptor beta chain comes out of a study of shared T cell receptors in the human thymus. CDR3 length: 15 residues. The V segment lost 4 bases and the J segment 6 bases; nucleotides outside the gene matches: 5. The germline gives CDR1 MGHDK, CDR2 SYGVNS. Profiling relied on immunoSEQ multiplex PCR, and the TCRdb table lists in-frame clones only, not all of them. The sample contains around 67,000 clones, roughly 95% of which appear only once. V gene TRBV25-1 combines with J gene TRBJ2-1, with 11 bases identical to TRBD1. The source material was thymocytes. This TCR was sampled from a human donor. The CDR3 region has the DNA TGTGCCAGCAGTGTCCGGGACAGGGGGGGCAATGAGCAGTTCTTC. Its protein product is CASSVRDRGGNEQFF. Filled out from reference TRBV25-1 and TRBJ2-1, the complete variable domain reads EADIYQTPRYLVIGTGKKITLECSQTMGHDKMYWYQQDPGMELHLIHYSYGVNSTEKGDLSSESTVSRIRTEHFPLTLESARPSHTSQYLCASSVRDRGGNEQFFGPGTRLTVL.